Listed below are T cell receptor beta chains from one sample, sequenced in a study of T-cell memory formation after mild COVID-19. TCRdb re-analysed the 5' RACE reads in MiXCR, keeping a single row per CDR3 protein. The sample has roughly 600,000 distinct CDR3 sequences, about a sixth seen once. Material for sequencing was PBMCs or a T cell subset sorted from them (not recorded which). The receptors were sampled from an adult woman who had mild COVID-19 (a few samples of this study predate the infection). Cell type and time point are not known. Each CDR3 is given with its conserved first and last residue. Fields, in order: CDR3 length, J gene, clone size, D gene, V gene, CDR3 protein, CDR3 DNA. The D gene is left open where the match is weak. Size is stated for part of the rows, as once, few or many counts, or as a class when the clone is expanded.

>17|TRBJ2-7|-|TRBD2|TRBV15
CATSRDRLAGRSYEQYF
TGTGCCACCAGCAGAGATCGACTAGCGGGAAGATCCTACGAGCAGTACTTC
>16|TRBJ2-2|-|TRBD1|TRBV4-1
CASSQDRAGGPGELFF
TGCGCCAGCAGCCAAGATAGGGCAGGGGGCCCCGGGGAGCTGTTTTTT
>15|TRBJ2-7|-|TRBD1|TRBV3-1
CASSPYRQGGYEQYF
TGTGCCAGCAGCCCCTATCGACAGGGCGGCTACGAGCAGTACTTC
>15|TRBJ2-7|few|-|TRBV6-1
CASSEPGQTHYEQYF
TGTGCCAGCAGCGAACCAGGACAGACTCACTACGAGCAGTACTTC
>15|TRBJ2-7|few|-|TRBV9
CASSEIAGRANEQYF
TGTGCCAGCAGCGAAATAGCCGGGAGAGCAAACGAGCAGTACTTC
>14|TRBJ1-1|-|-|TRBV6-2/TRBV6-3
CASSYSEGSAEAFF
TGTGCCAGCAGTTACTCGGAGGGTAGCGCTGAAGCTTTCTTT
>15|TRBJ2-1|-|TRBD2|TRBV5-1
CASSVGTSDYNEQFF
TGCGCCAGCAGCGTAGGGACTAGCGACTACAATGAGCAGTTCTTC
>17|TRBJ2-4|-|-|TRBV7-9
CASSSLVEGLAKNIQYF
TGTGCCAGCAGCTCCTTGGTCGAGGGCCTAGCCAAAAACATTCAGTACTTC
>14|TRBJ2-1|few|TRBD1|TRBV11-2
CASSADRGRNEQFF
TGTGCCAGCAGCGCGGACAGGGGTCGGAATGAGCAGTTCTTC
>16|TRBJ1-4|few|TRBD1|TRBV12-3/TRBV12-4
CASSLGTGTNNEKLFF
TGTGCCAGCAGCCTCGGGACAGGCACAAATAATGAAAAACTGTTTTTT
>17|TRBJ2-7|-|TRBD2|TRBV11-3
CASSDGLAGPLSYEQYF
TGTGCCAGCAGCGACGGACTAGCGGGCCCACTTTCCTACGAGCAGTACTTC
>17|TRBJ1-2|-|-|TRBV4-3
CASSQDRGPKGNYGYTF
TGCGCCAGCAGCCAAGATAGGGGACCGAAGGGGAACTATGGCTACACCTTC
>16|TRBJ1-5|-|-|TRBV27
CASSLRGENSNQPQHF
TGTGCCAGCAGTTTACGAGGGGAGAATAGCAATCAGCCCCAGCATTTT
>14|TRBJ2-7|-|-|TRBV9
CASSDSGSSYEQYF
TGTGCCAGCAGCGATAGCGGTAGCTCCTACGAGCAGTACTTC
>12|TRBJ2-1|few|-|TRBV7-9
CASRGGRDEQFF
TGTGCCAGCAGAGGAGGTAGGGATGAGCAGTTCTTC